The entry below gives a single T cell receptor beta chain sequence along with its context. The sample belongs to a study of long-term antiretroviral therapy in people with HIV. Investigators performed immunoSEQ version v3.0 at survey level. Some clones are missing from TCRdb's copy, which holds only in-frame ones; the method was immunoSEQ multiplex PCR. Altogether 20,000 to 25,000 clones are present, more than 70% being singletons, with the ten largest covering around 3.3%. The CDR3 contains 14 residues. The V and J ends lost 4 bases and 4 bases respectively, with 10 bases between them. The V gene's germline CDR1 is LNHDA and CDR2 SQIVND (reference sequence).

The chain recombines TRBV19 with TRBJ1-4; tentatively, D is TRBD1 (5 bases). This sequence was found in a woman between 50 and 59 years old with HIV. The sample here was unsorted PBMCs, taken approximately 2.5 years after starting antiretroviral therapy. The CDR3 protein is CASSTDSINEKLFF. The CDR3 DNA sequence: TGTGCCAGTAGTACAGACAGTATTAATGAAAAACTGTTTTTT.